The next 3 T cell receptor beta chains were all read from a single sample in a study of a mutant IDH1 vaccine in newly diagnosed glioma. The antigens of these receptors remain unknown. Generated by immunoSEQ multiplex PCR, the TCRdb table keeps only in-frame clones and is missing some. This table holds tens of thousands of clones, 81% found once. Time point described: week 5, during vaccination. It was 300 ug of mutant IDH1 20-mer peptide that made up each vaccine dose, given with topical imiquimod. The sequences come from PBMCs, collected from a glioma patient whose treatment included an IDH1 peptide vaccine. These receptor sequences come from a man aged 45 to 65 with glioma.

This sequence joins TRBV14 and TRBJ2-1, with no clear D. Trimming pared 0 bases from V and 0 bases from J, leaving 12 bases between. The CDR3 has 17 residues. The germline V gene has CDR1 SGHDN and CDR2 FVKESK. The CDR3 is CASSQDKGFVSYNEQFF. Here the CDR3 DNA reads TGTGCCAGCAGCCAAGACAAGGGATTCGTCTCCTACAATGAGCAGTTCTTC.

The chain carries TRBV5-4 and TRBJ1-2, with a weak D call TRBD1 (6 bases). CDR1 is SGHNT, CDR2 YYREEE, per germline (reference sequence). V was clipped by 4 bases and J by 6 bases, with 16 bases between them. This CDR3 is 14 amino acids long. In DNA, the CDR3 is TGTGCCAGCAGCCCCGGACAGAGGGCTCATGGCTACACCTTC. Amino acid sequence: CASSPGQRAHGYTF.

The chain combines TRBV19 with TRBJ1-5; D gene ambiguous. The CDR3 has 14 residues. Germline CDR1 is LNHDA and CDR2 is SQIVND (reference sequence). Trimming cost V 4 bases and J 6 bases, with 13 bases left between them. Here the CDR3 DNA reads TGTGCCAGTAGTAATCGGAGGGCTGGTCAGCCCCAGCATTTT. Its translation: CASSNRRAGQPQHF.